Below, 15 T cell receptor beta chains from the same sample are listed, as sequenced in a study of cytomegalovirus exposure and HLA in healthy donors. Use of 60 Vbeta and 13 Jbeta primers characterized the PCR. Some clones are missing from TCRdb's copy, which holds only in-frame ones; the method was immunoSEQ multiplex PCR. The sample has 250,000 to 350,000 clones, more than 80% seen once. Sequenced: PBMCs. These receptors came from a man in his forties or fifties in good health and CMV-seropositive.

This clone has just one count. This rearrangement joins TRBV9 to TRBJ2-3, with 9 bases matching TRBD2. After removal of 3 bases from V and 1 base from J, the junction contained 3 bases not matched to a gene. In germline, CDR1 is SGDLS, CDR2 YYNGEE. This CDR3 spans 15 amino acids. In nucleotides, the CDR3 is TGTGCCAGCAGCGACCGGACTAGCGGCACAGATACGCAGTATTTT. Protein sequence: CASSDRTSGTDTQYF.

The count of this clone is one. The chain is built from TRBV7-2 and TRBJ2-5; the D gene is possibly TRBD2 (6 bases). V shed 2 bases and J shed 5 bases, with 18 bases lying between them. CDR1 is SGHTA and CDR2 is FQGNSA in the germline V gene. The CDR3 loop spans 16 amino acids. The CDR3 region has the DNA TGTGCCAGCAGCTTATCTCGGGTTTGGGGGGTGGAGACCCAGTACTTC. This sequence encodes CASSLSRVWGVETQYF.

This rearrangement joins TRBV28 to TRBJ2-1; D perhaps matches TRBD2 (6 bases). Germline CDR1 is MDHEN and CDR2 is SYDVKM. The CDR3 runs 16 residues. V lost 3 bases to trimming and J lost 4 bases, with 16 bases between them. The CDR3 coding sequence is TGTGCCAGCAGTTTGGGGGGAGTTCTCTCTTACAATGAGCAGTTCTTC. Translated: CASSLGGVLSYNEQFF.

The chain links TRBV5-1 to TRBJ1-3, with D uncertain. V lost 0 bases and J 5 bases, leaving 12 bases between the germline ends. Germline values: CDR1 SGHRS, CDR2 YFSETQ. The CDR3 contains 15 residues. The chain's CDR3 is CASSLVGGERNTIYF. In nucleotides, the CDR3 is TGCGCCAGCAGCTTGGTTGGAGGTGAAAGAAACACCATATATTTT. Complete variable domain (other parts from reference TRBV5-1 and TRBJ1-3): KAGVTQTPRYLIKTRGQQVTLSCSPISGHRSVSWYQQTPGQGLQFLFEYFSETQRNKGNFPGRFSGRQFSNSRSEMNVSTLELGDSALYLCASSLVGGERNTIYFGEGSWLTVV.

The rearrangement joins TRBV28 to TRBJ2-7, with 8 nucleotides matching TRBD2. Losses at the gene ends were 4 bases for V and 3 bases for J; bases not matched to a gene: 8. The CDR3 consists of 15 residues. CDR1 and CDR2 from the germline V gene are MDHEN and SYDVKM. The CDR3 sequence: CASSYAGLGDYEQYF. The CDR3, as DNA: TGTGCCAGCAGTTACGCGGGACTAGGGGACTACGAGCAGTACTTC. Combining the CDR3 with reference TRBV28 and TRBJ2-7 gives the whole variable domain DVKVTQSSRYLVKRTGEKVFLECVQDMDHENMFWYRQDPGLGLRLIYFSYDVKMKEKGDIPEGYSVSREKKERFSLILESASTNQTSMYLCASSYAGLGDYEQYFGPGTRLTVT.

This clone showed up just once. The rearrangement links TRBV2 to TRBJ1-1; 7 bases fit TRBD1. The CDR3 runs to 12 residues. CDR1 and CDR2 from the germline V gene are SNHLY and FYNNEI. Trimming cost V 9 bases and J 5 bases; bases outside gene matches: 6. CDR3 loop: CARLQGWTEAFF. The CDR3 bases are TGTGCCAGACTACAGGGGTGGACTGAAGCTTTCTTT. Looking up the rest from reference TRBV2 and TRBJ1-1 gives the full variable domain: EPEVTQTPSHQVTQMGQEVILRCVPISNHLYFYWYRQILGQKVEFLVSFYNNEISEKSEIFDDQFSVERPDGSNFTLKIRSTKLEDSAMYFCARLQGWTEAFFGQGTRLTVV.

The genes are TRBV4-3 and TRBJ2-7; D perhaps matches TRBD1 (7 bases). The CDR3 has 15 amino acids. V was shortened by 0 bases and J by 4 bases, with 13 bases between the two germline ends. Looked up from germline, CDR1 is LGHNA and CDR2 is YSLEER. The DNA for the CDR3 is TGCGCCAGCAGCCAAGATGGGGGGACAGTATACGAGCAGTACTTC. This codes for CASSQDGGTVYEQYF.

The J gene is TRBJ2-6, the V gene TRBV5-1, with 9 positions matching TRBD1. Trimming cost V 4 bases and J 8 bases; bases outside gene matches: 10. Germline CDR1 SGHRS, CDR2 YFSETQ. CDR3 size: 16 residues. CDR3 loop: CASSHFDRGGSNVLTF. For the CDR3, the DNA is TGCGCCAGCAGCCATTTTGACAGGGGGGGGTCCAACGTCCTGACTTTC.

The chain uses TRBV2 and TRBJ1-1; the D is unclear. V was cut by 5 bases and J by 0 bases, with 7 bases left in between. The CDR3 has 13 amino acids. Germline V gene data show CDR1 as SNHLY and CDR2 as FYNNEI. The CDR3 region is CASSFLLNTEAFF. CDR3 DNA: TGTGCCAGCAGTTTCCTATTGAACACTGAAGCTTTCTTT.

This sequence joins TRBV19 and TRBJ2-5; 8 nucleotides match TRBD2. The J call may be wrong; the DNA end is better matched by TRBJ2-7. This CDR3 spans 15 amino acids. Germline V gene lookup returns CDR1 LNHDA and CDR2 SQIVND (reference sequence). The CDR3 is CASSMFLAGSYEQYF. CDR3 nucleotide sequence: TGTGCCAGTAGTATGTTTCTAGCGGGCTCCTACGAGCAGTACTTC.

The chain combines TRBV28 with TRBJ2-5; D uncertain. The DNA matches TRBJ2-7 better at its end, which makes the J call doubtful. Germline-derived CDR1 and CDR2 are MDHEN and SYDVKM. The CDR3 covers 11 residues. In DNA, the CDR3 is TGTGCCAGCACCACTTACTACGAGCAGTACTTC. It codes for CASTTYYEQYF.

J is TRBJ2-7 and V is TRBV7-8; 9 bases match TRBD2. After removal of 5 bases from V and 7 bases from J, the junction contained 12 bases not matched to a gene. This CDR3 comprises 15 residues. Germline lookup yields CDR1 SGHVS and CDR2 FQNEAQ. The CDR3, as DNA: TGTGCCAGCAGCACGGCCGCGGGAGGGCCTTGGGAGCAGTACTTC. This codes for CASSTAAGGPWEQYF.

The J gene is TRBJ2-3, the V gene TRBV9; tentative D call: TRBD2 (6 bases). Germline CDR1 reads SGDLS; CDR2 reads YYNGEE. V lost 4 bases and J 0 bases, leaving 15 bases between the germline ends. The CDR3 is 16 residues long. In nucleotides, the CDR3 is TGTGCCAGCAGCCCTACGCTAGCGACTAGCACAGATACGCAGTATTTT. Translating it yields CASSPTLATSTDTQYF.

This chain links TRBV2 with TRBJ1-4; tentatively, D is TRBD1 (5 bases). The CDR3 length is 15 residues. The germline V gene encodes CDR1 SNHLY and CDR2 FYNNEI. V lost 11 bases, J lost 0 bases, and 16 bases lay in between. CDR3 sequence (DNA): TGTGCCGGAGGTGTGGAGGGGCCAACTAATGAAAAACTGTTTTTT. It is translated as CAGGVEGPTNEKLFF.

This chain connects TRBV7-8 to TRBJ2-7; 8 bases are shared with TRBD1. The CDR3 totals 14 residues. The ends lost 8 bases at V and 1 base at J; junction bases unmatched: 7. CDR1 and CDR2 from the germline V gene are SGHVS and FQNEAQ. CDR3 amino acids: CASFPGTGSYEQYF. DNA of the CDR3: TGTGCCAGCTTCCCCGGGACAGGATCCTACGAGCAGTACTTC. The whole variable domain, filled in from reference TRBV7-8 and TRBJ2-7, reads GAGVSQSPRYKVAKRGQDVALRCDPISGHVSLFWYQQALGQGPEFLTYFQNEAQLDKSGLPSDRFFAERPEGSVSTLKIQRTQQEDSAVYLCASFPGTGSYEQYFGPGTRLTVT.